Each of the 32 T cell receptor beta chains below was sequenced from the same sample in a study of blood T cell repertoires in COVID-19. Repertoires were generated with immunoSEQ multiplex PCR, while TCRdb's copy carries only in-frame clones and drops some. The repertoire has 250,000 to 300,000 clones, 65% to 90% of them found once; the top ten carry around 3%. Specimen: peripheral blood. Every receptor here comes from a woman aged 60-75 years with active or convalescent COVID-19.

This clone was seen once. Compared with germline, one end of the junction differs, possibly owing to a read error. This sequence joins TRBV7-7 and TRBJ2-1, with 10 bases that match TRBD2. This CDR3 comprises 17 residues. CDR1 and CDR2 from the germline V gene are SSHAT and FNYEAQ (reference sequence). The CDR3, as DNA: TGTGCTAGCAGCTTCGGTCTAGCGGGGGCCGGCTACAATGAGCAGTTCTTC. Amino acid sequence: CASSFGLAGAGYNEQFF.

The chain has TRBV4-2 and TRBJ2-7; 7 nucleotides match TRBD1. The CDR3 has 15 amino acids. CDR1 is LGHNA, CDR2 YNFKEQ, per germline. The junction had 6 bases not matched to a gene; V was cut back by 2 bases and J by 2 bases. The CDR3, as DNA: TGTGCCAGCAGCCAAAACCCAGGACAGGCCTACGAGCAGTACTTC. Its translation: CASSQNPGQAYEQYF.

V is TRBV7-2 and J is TRBJ2-5, with D possibly being TRBD2 (6 bases). This CDR3 contains 16 residues. Trimming shortened V by 5 bases and J by 2 bases, and 18 bases separated the two germline ends. Germline CDR1 is SGHTA and CDR2 is FQGNSA. The CDR3: CASSAGTGPGQETQYF. The CDR3 DNA is TGTGCCAGCAGCGCTGGGACTGGCCCGGGGCAAGAGACCCAGTACTTC.

V is TRBV19 and J is TRBJ2-3; 15 nucleotides match TRBD2. CDR1 is LNHDA, CDR2 SQIVND, per germline (reference sequence). The length of the CDR3 is 15 residues. Trimming removed 10 bases from V and 5 bases from J; junction bases left unmatched: 7. This chain's CDR3 is CATMGLAGGEDTQYF. The CDR3 DNA follows: TGTGCCACTATGGGACTAGCGGGGGGTGAAGATACGCAGTATTTT.

There are a few counts of this clone. V and J are TRBV9 and TRBJ1-2; D is uncertain. Trimming left V 4 bases short and J 8 bases short, with 12 bases between. The V gene's germline CDR1 is SGDLS and CDR2 YYNGEE. The CDR3 loop spans 12 amino acids. For the CDR3, the DNA is TGTGCCAGCAGCCCCCGAGGTCGGGGCTACACCTTC. Encoded protein: CASSPRGRGYTF.

The genes are TRBV30 and TRBJ2-2; D possibly corresponds to TRBD2 (6 bases). V was shortened by 1 base and J by 2 bases, with 14 bases between the two germline ends. This CDR3 comprises 16 residues. Per the germline V gene, CDR1 is GTSNPN and CDR2 is SVGIG (reference sequence). CDR3 loop: CAWSEEGPFNTGELFF. CDR3 DNA: TGTGCCTGGAGTGAGGAGGGTCCTTTTAACACCGGGGAGCTGTTTTTT.

The chain has TRBV30 and TRBJ2-1, with D unresolved. The V and J ends lost 1 base and 6 bases respectively, with 10 bases between them. CDR1 is GTSNPN and CDR2 is SVGIG in the germline V gene (reference sequence). The CDR3 is 13 amino acids. This CDR3 reads CAWSASTANEQFF. The CDR3 coding sequence is TGTGCCTGGAGTGCGTCTACAGCCAATGAGCAGTTCTTC.

The J gene is TRBJ1-2, the V gene TRBV19; TRBD1 is a possible D gene (6 bases). CDR3 length equals 17 residues. V was trimmed by 3 bases and J by 3 bases, leaving 20 bases between them. Germline assignment: CDR1 LNHDA and CDR2 SQIVND (reference sequence). The CDR3 is CASSISYYRVFDYGYTF. As DNA, the CDR3 is TGTGCCAGTAGTATCTCTTACTACAGGGTATTCGACTATGGCTACACCTTC.

The J gene is TRBJ1-4, the V gene TRBV3-1 (or the pseudogene TRBV3-2), with 10 bases lining up with TRBD1. Germline-derived CDR1 and CDR2 are LGHDT and YNNKEL (reference sequence). This CDR3 has 16 residues. V was pared by 2 bases and J by 4 bases, with 4 bases of the junction left unmatched. The CDR3, as DNA: TGTGCCAGCAGCCAAAAGACAGGGGGCGTTAATGAAAAACTGTTTTTT. As protein: CASSQKTGGVNEKLFF.

This clone was detected once. The chain links TRBV19 to TRBJ2-2; D might be TRBD2 (6 bases). The V and J ends lost 4 bases and 3 bases respectively, with 6 bases between them. CDR3 length: 13 amino acids. Germline CDR1 LNHDA, CDR2 SQIVND (reference sequence). In DNA, the CDR3 is TGTGCCAGTAGTAAGCGGGACACCGGGGAGCTGTTTTTT. Translation: CASSKRDTGELFF.

This clone came up once. At one end the junction does not follow the germline gene, possibly because of a read error. V and J are TRBV7-9 and TRBJ2-1; D not resolved. Per germline, CDR1 SEHNR and CDR2 FQNEAQ (reference sequence). This CDR3 has 9 amino acids. The DNA of the CDR3 is TGTGCCACATCTCCCTACCACCTCTTC. Translating gives CATSPYHLF.

The chain uses TRBV6-2 or TRBV6-3 and TRBJ2-1, with D maybe TRBD1 (5 bases). Germline CDR1 is MNHEY and CDR2 is SVGEGT. This CDR3 is 17 amino acids long. Trimming cost V 2 bases and J 2 bases, with 16 bases left between them. The CDR3 DNA reads as TGTGCCAGCAGTTACATGGGGCAGCAGGATACCTACAATGAGCAGTTCTTC. This gives the protein CASSYMGQQDTYNEQFF.

J is TRBJ1-6 and V is TRBV10-2; D unclear. The germline V and J ends were trimmed by 1 base and 6 bases, with 10 bases remaining between them. The CDR3 is 15 amino acids. CDR1 and CDR2 from the germline V gene are WSHSY and SAAADI. CDR3 DNA: TGCGCCAGCAGTGAGTTCCCGGAGGGTAATTCACCCCTCCACTTT. Its protein product is CASSEFPEGNSPLHF.

A remark on this clone: This same CDR3 is encoded by further DNA sequences in the sample. The chain carries TRBV28 and TRBJ2-5; D is perhaps TRBD2 (5 bases). There are 11 residues in the CDR3. Germline loops: CDR1 MDHEN, CDR2 SYDVKM. Trimming shortened V by 4 bases and J by 5 bases, and 5 bases separated the two germline ends. CDR3 DNA sequence: TGTGCCAGCAGTTCGGGGGAGACCCAGTACTTC. It yields the protein CASSSGETQYF. The entire variable domain, with the rest obtained from reference TRBV28 and TRBJ2-5, is as follows: DVKVTQSSRYLVKRTGEKVFLECVQDMDHENMFWYRQDPGLGLRLIYFSYDVKMKEKGDIPEGYSVSREKKERFSLILESASTNQTSMYLCASSSGETQYFGPGTRLLVL.

The V and J genes are TRBV19 and TRBJ1-2; possibly TRBD1 for D (6 bases). The length of the CDR3 is 15 residues. V shed 6 bases and J shed 2 bases, with 16 bases lying between them. The germline gives CDR1 LNHDA, CDR2 SQIVND (reference sequence). CDR3 protein: CASSPGTPLNYGYTF. The DNA for the CDR3 is TGTGCCAGTAGCCCCGGGACACCCTTAAACTATGGCTACACCTTC.

V usage is TRBV19 and J usage is TRBJ1-1; 7 bases align to TRBD1. The trim removed 3 bases at V and 3 bases at J, leaving 10 bases unmatched. Germline V gene data show CDR1 as LNHDA and CDR2 as SQIVND (reference sequence). CDR3 length equals 16 residues. The DNA of the CDR3 is TGTGCCAGTAGTATCCCCTCGACAGGGAGGTACACTGAAGCTTTCTTT. It is translated as CASSIPSTGRYTEAFF.

V usage is TRBV7-9 and J usage is TRBJ1-1; 9 bases map to TRBD1. CDR1 SEHNR and CDR2 FQNEAQ come from the germline V gene (reference sequence). The CDR3 runs to 15 residues. V was clipped by 7 bases and J by 1 base; unmatched bases: 7. The CDR3 spells CASTMDRGSNTEAFF. CDR3 DNA sequence: TGTGCCAGCACTATGGACAGGGGTTCGAACACTGAAGCTTTCTTT.

This chain uses TRBV20-1 with TRBJ1-2; 9 bases match TRBD1. After removal of 3 bases from V and 6 bases from J, the junction contained 8 bases not matched to a gene. CDR3 size: 14 residues. CDR1 and CDR2 (germline): DFQATT, SNEGSKA (reference sequence). The CDR3, as DNA: TGCAGTGCTAGTGACTGGGACAGGGTTAATGGCTACACCTTC. It codes for CSASDWDRVNGYTF.

This chain connects TRBV19 to TRBJ1-2; D not certain. V was cut by 1 base and J by 9 bases, with 3 bases left in between. Germline-derived CDR1 and CDR2 are LNHDA and SQIVND (reference sequence). The CDR3 spans 10 residues. The chain's CDR3 is CASSIGRYTF. The CDR3 DNA reads TGTGCCAGTAGTATAGGGCGCTACACCTTC.

This sequence joins TRBV6-5 and TRBJ2-7; D remains ambiguous. The CDR3 contains 15 residues. V lost 0 bases and J lost 4, with 13 bases in between. Germline V gene sequence: CDR1 MNHEY, CDR2 SVGAGI. In DNA, the CDR3 is TGTGCCAGCAGTTACTCCTACGGAGATCGTTACGAGCAGTACTTC. Its translation: CASSYSYGDRYEQYF.

The genes are TRBV7-3 and TRBJ1-5, with D perhaps matching TRBD1 (5 bases). The CDR3 is 15 residues long. Germline CDR1 is SGHTA and CDR2 is FQGTGA. Trimming cost V 4 bases and J 3 bases, with 13 bases left between them. CDR3 coding DNA: TGTGCCAGCAGCTATACAGGCGGGGTCAATCAGCCCCAGCATTTT. Amino acid sequence: CASSYTGGVNQPQHF.

The chain links TRBV12-3 or TRBV12-4 to TRBJ1-4; 7 positions agree with TRBD1. This CDR3 has 13 residues. V shed 6 bases and J 8 bases; nucleotides not matched to a gene: 6. In DNA form, the CDR3 reads TGTGCCAGCAGAAATTGGGACAGAGAAAAACTGTTTTTT. It is translated as CASRNWDREKLFF.

The rearrangement joins TRBV19 to TRBJ2-1; TRBD1 aligns across 12 bases. Germline V gives CDR1 LNHDA, CDR2 SQIVND (reference sequence). The ends lost 3 bases at V and 6 bases at J; junction bases unmatched: 6. CDR3 size: 16 residues. This CDR3 reads CASSMRGQGAFNEQFF. The CDR3 DNA sequence: TGTGCCAGTAGTATGCGGGGACAGGGGGCATTCAATGAGCAGTTCTTC.

Only one count was recorded for this clone. V and J are TRBV19 and TRBJ1-4; 8 bases are a match to TRBD1. The CDR3 covers 15 residues. Trimming cost V 5 bases and J 6 bases; bases outside gene matches: 8. CDR1 and CDR2 from the germline V gene are LNHDA and SQIVND (reference sequence). The CDR3 here is CASSDRQGFDEKLFF. In DNA form, the CDR3 reads TGTGCCAGTAGTGACCGACAGGGGTTTGATGAAAAACTGTTTTTT.

The chain recombines TRBV11-3 with TRBJ1-3; TRBD1 aligns across 7 bases. This CDR3 contains 20 residues. Germline lookup yields CDR1 SGHNT and CDR2 YENEEA. V was pared by 0 bases and J by 0 bases, with 14 bases of the junction left unmatched. CDR3 bases: TGTGCCAGCAGCTTAGATTGGGTCGGGGGACAGACTTCCTCTGGAAACACCATATATTTT. It encodes CASSLDWVGGQTSSGNTIYF.

The gene calls are TRBV2 and TRBJ2-1; TRBD1 might be the D (5 bases). The CDR3 is 12 residues long. CDR1 and CDR2 (germline): SNHLY, FYNNEI. The V end lost 8 bases, the J end lost 9 bases, and 14 bases lay between the germline ends. Written as DNA, the CDR3 is TGTGCCAGCTGCTTAGGGGCCGGTGAGCAGTTCTTC. Protein product: CASCLGAGEQFF.

V and J are TRBV30 and TRBJ1-2, with 7 bases lining up with TRBD1. V lost 2 bases, J lost 4 bases, and 10 bases stayed unmatched. The CDR3 sequence is 15 residues long. The germline V gene encodes CDR1 GTSNPN and CDR2 SVGIG (reference sequence). The CDR3 here is CAWSTSTGPGYGYTF. Written as DNA, the CDR3 is TGTGCCTGGAGTACATCGACAGGGCCGGGCTATGGCTACACCTTC.

This chain links TRBV6-6 with TRBJ1-1, with D possibly matching TRBD1 (6 bases). The germline CDR1 and CDR2 sequences are MNHNY and SVGAGI (reference sequence). The CDR3 is 14 amino acids. The V end lost 4 bases, the J end lost 1 base, and 10 bases lay between the germline ends. The DNA of the CDR3 is TGTGCCAGCAGTTTAAGGGGGGGGAACACTGAAGCTTTCTTT. Translated: CASSLRGGNTEAFF.

The chain has TRBV6-6 and TRBJ2-5, with TRBD1 matching over 8 bases. This CDR3 is built from 15 residues. The germline CDR1 and CDR2 sequences are MNHNY and SVGAGI (reference sequence). V gave up 2 bases and J gave up 2 bases; unmatched junction bases: 4. The CDR3 region is CASSYATGAQETQYF. As DNA, the CDR3 is TGTGCCAGCAGTTACGCGACAGGGGCGCAAGAGACCCAGTACTTC.

The chain employs TRBV9 and TRBJ2-2; TRBD2 matches at 7 bases. The V and J ends lost 2 bases and 2 bases, in that order; junction bases with no gene match: 6. Germline values: CDR1 SGDLS, CDR2 YYNGEE. The length of the CDR3 is 16 residues. CDR3 region: CASSVHSGVNTGELFF. CDR3 sequence (DNA): TGTGCCAGCAGCGTCCACAGCGGGGTAAACACCGGGGAGCTGTTTTTT. Based on the CDR3 plus reference TRBV9 and TRBJ2-2, the full variable domain is DSGVTQTPKHLITATGQRVTLRCSPRSGDLSVYWYQQSLDQGLQFLIQYYNGEERAKGNILERFSAQQFPDLHSELNLSSLELGDSALYFCASSVHSGVNTGELFFGEGSRLTVL.

This rearrangement joins TRBV7-8 to TRBJ2-5; TRBD2 might be the D (5 bases). Trimming took off 5 bases at V and 4 bases at J, with 17 bases between the two ends. This CDR3 has 15 residues. Germline-derived CDR1 and CDR2 are SGHVS and FQNEAQ. CDR3 loop: CASSLLGPRGETQYF. The CDR3 DNA follows: TGTGCCAGCAGCCTACTAGGGCCCCGCGGAGAGACCCAGTACTTC. Based on the CDR3 plus reference TRBV7-8 and TRBJ2-5, the full variable domain is GAGVSQSPRYKVAKRGQDVALRCDPISGHVSLFWYQQALGQGPEFLTYFQNEAQLDKSGLPSDRFFAERPEGSVSTLKIQRTQQEDSAVYLCASSLLGPRGETQYFGPGTRLLVL.

The table lists this clone with a count of one. CDR3 residues: CASTISPDVAGITGELFF. The CDR3 DNA reads TGTGCCAGCACCATATCCCCGGATGTGGCAGGGATAACCGGGGAGCTGTTTTTT. The V call is TRBV7-6, the J call TRBJ2-2; D is possibly TRBD1 (5 bases). This CDR3 contains 18 residues. Germline CDR1 is SGHVS and CDR2 is FNYEAQ. Trimming shortened V by 7 bases and J by 5 bases, and 26 bases separated the two germline ends.